Listed below are T cell receptor beta chains from one sample, sequenced in a study of cytomegalovirus exposure and HLA in healthy donors. TCRdb keeps only in-frame clones here, not all; method: immunoSEQ multiplex PCR. The sample holds around 100,000 clones, just under 80% seen once. Specimen: PBMCs. Receptors were obtained from a man aged 30 to 45 in good health and CMV-seronegative. The CDR3 runs from the conserved cysteine through the conserved F or W. D genes are given only for firm matches. Clone sizes are given selectively: once, few, many, or a class where the clone is expanded.

V	size	J	D	DNA	CDR3
TRBV29-1	.	TRBJ1-5	TRBD1	TGCAGCGTCGGGACAGAGTATCAGCCCCAGCATTTT	CSVGTEYQPQHF
TRBV2	few	TRBJ2-3	.	TGTGCCAGCAGCGCGACAGATACGCAGTATTTT	CASSATDTQYF
TRBV5-1	.	TRBJ2-7	.	TGCGCCAGCAGCGTGAGCAGGAACTACGAGCAGTACTTC	CASSVSRNYEQYF
TRBV28	.	TRBJ2-7	TRBD1	TGTGCCAGCAGCCAGACAGGGGTTTTCTTC	CASSQTGVFF
TRBV11-2	.	TRBJ1-2	.	TGTGCCAGCAGCTTAGATAGGAGGGGAGGCTACACCTTC	CASSLDRRGGYTF
TRBV5-1	.	TRBJ2-2	TRBD1	TGCGCCAGCAGCCCGGGGACAGTGAACACCGGGGAGCTGTTTTTT	CASSPGTVNTGELFF
TRBV11-3	once	TRBJ2-5	TRBD1	TGTGCCAGCAGCCCCGGGACAGGGGTTTGGGAGACCCAGTACTTC	CASSPGTGVWETQYF
TRBV2	.	TRBJ1-1	TRBD1	TGTGCCAGAAAACAGGGGAGGTTTGACACTGAAGCTTTCTTT	CARKQGRFDTEAFF
TRBV7-2	.	TRBJ2-7	.	TGTGCCAGCAGCTTATCAGGCAACAGGATCGACGAGCAGTACTTC	CASSLSGNRIDEQYF
TRBV29-1	.	TRBJ2-5	TRBD1	TGCAGCGTTGTCTGGGTCAGGGGGCTTAAAGAGACCCAGTACTTC	CSVVWVRGLKETQYF
TRBV5-6	.	TRBJ2-7	TRBD1	TGTGCCAGCGGATCAGCTTACAGGGGCTACGAGCAGTACTTC	CASGSAYRGYEQYF
TRBV7-9	.	TRBJ1-4	TRBD1	TGTGCCAGCAGCCCTACAGGGGGCAGTAGTGAAAAACTGTTTTTT	CASSPTGGSSEKLFF
TRBV30	.	TRBJ1-2	.	TGTGCCTGGGACGGCTCGGGGTACTATGGCTACACCTTC	CAWDGSGYYGYTF